This T cell receptor beta chain was recorded in a study of T cells in Graves' hyperthyroidism and ophthalmopathy. Amplification of TCR beta CDR3 regions was performed using RNA transcripts as template. The TCR CDR3 was amplified in a first-round RT-PCR using the HTBI primer set. TCRdb redid the calling of the multiplex PCR reads with MiXCR, one entry per CDR3 protein. The sample lists some 350,000 distinct CDR3 sequences; roughly 13% were seen once. The germline CDR1 and CDR2 sequences are SNHLY and FYNNEI. V was clipped by 6 bases and J by 6 bases, with 14 bases between them. The CDR3 is 13 residues long. Ten or more counts support this clonotype. Subjects with ophthalmopathy showed a Clinical Activity Score no lower than 3, a NOSPECS grade no lower than 4, and a duration shorter than 3 months. Researchers barred patients who had uncontrolled infection, other autoimmune disease, pregnancy or lactation.

V gene TRBV2 combines with J gene TRBJ1-2; no clear D gene. The TCR was taken from a woman in her 40s with Graves' ophthalmopathy. The sequenced material came from blood. The CDR3 DNA is TGTGCCAGCAGGGCAAGACACTACCATGGCTACACCTTC. As protein: CASRARHYHGYTF. Using reference TRBV2 and TRBJ1-2 for the parts outside the CDR3, the full variable domain is EPEVTQTPSHQVTQMGQEVILRCVPISNHLYFYWYRQILGQKVEFLVSFYNNEISEKSEIFDDQFSVERPDGSNFTLKIRSTKLEDSAMYFCASRARHYHGYTFGSGTRLTVV.